This is a list of T cell receptor beta chains from one sample in a study of early T cells in non-severe SARS-CoV-2 infection. TCRdb reprocessed the 5' RACE reads via MiXCR and lists one record per CDR3 protein. The sample holds some 29,000 distinct CDR3 sequences, 5.3% seen once. The material sequenced was whole blood. These receptors all stem from an adult who was a healthcare worker with PCR-confirmed SARS-CoV-2 infection or an uninfected control (not recorded which). Both conserved end residues are part of each CDR3. A D gene is named only where the DNA matches it firmly. Rows give clone size only sometimes, using once, few, many, or a class for an expanded clone.

j_gene,abundance,d_gene,v_gene,CDR3aa,CDR3nt
TRBJ2-7,many,NA,TRBV7-9,CASSLPPVGEQYF,TGTGCCAGCAGCTTACCTCCCGTAGGAGAGCAGTACTTC
TRBJ2-3,few,NA,TRBV27,CASSFRVPLGPDTQYF,TGTGCCAGCAGTTTCAGAGTTCCTCTGGGGCCAGATACGCAGTATTTT
TRBJ1-5,many,NA,TRBV6-1,CASSEGRPHQPQHF,TGTGCCAGCAGTGAGGGACGGCCCCATCAGCCCCAGCATTTT
TRBJ1-4,many,NA,TRBV5-4,CASSLGQGSEKLFF,TGTGCCAGCAGCTTGGGGCAGGGGAGCGAAAAACTGTTTTTT
TRBJ1-5,many,NA,TRBV6-1,CASRVNSNQPQHF,TGTGCCAGCAGGGTGAATAGCAATCAGCCCCAGCATTTT
TRBJ2-2,many,TRBD1,TRBV27,CASSTYVDRGRELFF,TGTGCCAGCAGTACATATGTCGACAGGGGGCGAGAGCTGTTTTTT
TRBJ2-3,NA,TRBD1,TRBV28,CASSPPTGTLFGNTQYF,TGTGCCAGCAGTCCGCCGACAGGGACCTTATTCGGGAATACGCAGTATTTT
TRBJ1-3,many,TRBD1,TRBV15,CATSSPGTGTNGNTIYF,TGTGCCACCAGCAGTCCCGGGACAGGAACAAATGGAAACACCATATATTTT
TRBJ1-2,many,TRBD1,TRBV6-6,CASSPGTGVIDGYTF,TGTGCCAGCAGCCCGGGGACAGGGGTGATAGACGGCTACACCTTC
TRBJ2-3,many,TRBD1,TRBV4-3,CASSQIASGTGTDTQYF,TGCGCCAGCAGCCAGATCGCTTCCGGGACAGGCACAGATACGCAGTATTTT
TRBJ2-3,many,NA,TRBV7-8,CASSPYINWADTQYF,TGTGCCAGCAGCCCCTATATCAACTGGGCAGATACGCAGTATTTT
TRBJ1-5,many,NA,TRBV6-1,CASSEAKRGYGQPQHF,TGTGCCAGCAGTGAAGCAAAGAGGGGTTACGGTCAGCCCCAGCATTTT
TRBJ2-7,many,NA,TRBV10-3,CAMGTGYYEQYF,TGTGCCATGGGTACGGGCTACTACGAGCAGTACTTC
TRBJ1-1,NA,TRBD1,TRBV6-6,CASSAWTGRAEAFF,TGTGCCAGCAGTGCTTGGACAGGGAGGGCTGAAGCTTTCTTT
TRBJ2-7,NA,TRBD1,TRBV7-9,CASSPRGQGNYEQYF,TGTGCCAGCAGCCCAAGAGGACAGGGGAACTACGAGCAGTACTTC
TRBJ1-2,few,NA,TRBV5-6,CASSLMRVSYGYTF,TGTGCCAGCAGCTTGATGAGGGTCTCCTATGGCTACACCTTC
TRBJ2-1,few,TRBD2,TRBV6-6,CASSYGGSDEQFF,TGTGCCAGCAGTTACGGCGGGAGCGATGAGCAGTTCTTC